This entry lists 14 T cell receptor beta chains sequenced from one sample in a study of T-cell reconstitution after alpha-beta-depleted transplantation in children. TCRbeta library preparation incorporated unique molecular identifiers. TCRdb reanalysed the PCR reads using MiXCR and keeps one entry per CDR3 protein. The table has about 120,000 distinct CDR3 sequences, 10% seen once; the top ten hold 30% to 35%. This material consisted of PBMCs, taken before TCRalphabeta/CD19-depleted stem cell transplant. The receptor set was obtained from a boy younger than 10 with acute lymphoblastic leukemia, due to receive a stem cell transplant.

Only a few counts were recorded for this clonotype. V and J are TRBV20-1 and TRBJ2-7, with unresolved D. V dropped 5 bases and J dropped 3 bases, with 17 bases sitting between them. CDR3 length: 14 amino acids. CDR1 and CDR2 (germline): DFQATT, SNEGSKA (reference sequence). The CDR3 nucleotides read TGCAGTGCTTTAGACGGCGATAGAATCTACGAGCAGTACTTC. The encoded protein is CSALDGDRIYEQYF.

V gene TRBV5-1 combines with J gene TRBJ2-1, with a tentative D call TRBD1 (7 bases). The CDR3 has 15 residues. The ends were cut back, 2 bases at V and 5 bases at J, with 14 bases in the middle. Germline assignment: CDR1 SGHRS and CDR2 YFSETQ. For the CDR3, the DNA is TGCGCCAGCAGCTTCGGAGGGGGCCCCCACAATGAGCAGTTCTTC. Amino acid sequence: CASSFGGGPHNEQFF.

In DNA form, the CDR3 reads TGCAGTGCTAACCGACAGGGGATGAACACTGAAGCTTTCTTT. Translating it yields CSANRQGMNTEAFF. This sequence joins TRBV20-1 and TRBJ1-1, with TRBD1 matching 8 bases. Unmatched junction bases numbered 4, after V lost 4 bases and J lost 0 bases. Germline CDR1 is DFQATT and CDR2 is SNEGSKA (reference sequence). The CDR3 contains 14 residues.

The chain has TRBV5-1 and TRBJ2-1; 11 nucleotides line up with TRBD2. Germline V gene lookup returns CDR1 SGHRS and CDR2 YFSETQ. This CDR3 is 15 amino acids long. Unmatched junction bases numbered 9, after V lost 2 bases and J lost 11 bases. CDR3 region: CASSLSGTSGPQQFF. The DNA for the CDR3 is TGCGCCAGCAGCTTATCCGGGACTAGCGGACCCCAGCAGTTCTTC.

In this sample, this clonotype turned up a few times. The CDR3 sequence: CSSTWGLGNIQYF. The CDR3 nucleotides are TGCAGTTCGACATGGGGGTTGGGAAACATTCAGTACTTC. This rearrangement joins TRBV20-1 to TRBJ2-4, with D perhaps assigned TRBD1 or TRBD2 (5 bases each). CDR1 and CDR2 from the germline V gene are DFQATT and SNEGSKA (reference sequence). V was pared by 8 bases and J by 6 bases, with 17 bases between. This CDR3 spans 13 amino acids.

This clonotype was detected many times. The chain is built from TRBV7-8 and TRBJ2-3; 9 bases are a match to TRBD2. The junction had 5 bases not matched to a gene; V was cut back by 6 bases and J by 4 bases. Germline loops: CDR1 SGHVS, CDR2 FQNEAQ. CDR3 length: 14 residues. The CDR3 protein is CASRVSGSSDTQYF. CDR3 DNA sequence: TGTGCCAGCAGGGTTAGCGGGAGCTCAGATACGCAGTATTTT. Together with reference TRBV7-8 and TRBJ2-3, the CDR3 gives the full variable domain: GAGVSQSPRYKVAKRGQDVALRCDPISGHVSLFWYQQALGQGPEFLTYFQNEAQLDKSGLPSDRFFAERPEGSVSTLKIQRTQQEDSAVYLCASRVSGSSDTQYFGPGTRLTVL.

This rearrangement joins TRBV7-8 to TRBJ1-1, with D possibly being TRBD1 (5 bases). The V end was cut by 4 bases, the J end by 3 bases, with 9 bases between. Germline V gives CDR1 SGHVS, CDR2 FQNEAQ. The CDR3 is made up of 13 amino acids. CDR3 in DNA: TGTGCCAGCAGCTCCTCAGGGTACACTGAAGCTTTCTTT. It translates to CASSSSGYTEAFF.

By its share, this clonotype is medium-sized. The V call is TRBV10-3, the J call TRBJ2-7, with 12 bases that match TRBD2. CDR3 length: 15 residues. From germline, CDR1 is ENHRY and CDR2 SYGVKD. J lost 5 bases, V lost 4 bases, and 6 bases had no gene match. As DNA, the CDR3 is TGTGCCATCAGTGCGACTAGCGGGAGTTACGACGAGCAGTACTTC. The encoded protein is CAISATSGSYDEQYF.

The rearrangement joins TRBV7-8 to TRBJ1-1; no reliable D call. This CDR3 contains 14 residues. Trimming took off 3 bases at V and 3 bases at J, with 11 bases between the two ends. Germline values: CDR1 SGHVS, CDR2 FQNEAQ. This CDR3 reads CASSFGPGYTEAFF. The CDR3 region has the DNA TGTGCCAGCAGCTTCGGTCCGGGGTACACTGAAGCTTTCTTT.

The V call is TRBV28, the J call TRBJ2-7; tentatively, D is TRBD1 (6 bases). Germline-derived CDR1 and CDR2 are MDHEN and SYDVKM. V was trimmed by 5 bases and J by 7 bases, leaving 12 bases between them. The CDR3 is 12 residues long. The CDR3 DNA is TGTGCCAGCAGTCGGACAGCTTATGAGCAGTACTTC. Translating gives CASSRTAYEQYF.

Many counts were recorded for this clonotype. The rearrangement joins TRBV5-6 to TRBJ2-3; 7 nucleotides align to TRBD1. The CDR3 runs 16 residues. The germline V gene encodes CDR1 SGHDT and CDR2 YYEEEE. V shed 4 bases and J 3 bases; nucleotides not matched to a gene: 11. Here the CDR3 DNA reads TGTGCCAGCAGCCACTTGACAGGGTTTGAGACAGATACGCAGTATTTT. Amino acid sequence: CASSHLTGFETDTQYF.

This clonotype was recorded at least ten times. The CDR3, as DNA: TGCGCCAGCAGCCCGAGCACAGATACGCAGTATTTT. It encodes CASSPSTDTQYF. The genes are TRBV5-1 and TRBJ2-3; D is uncertain. The CDR3 length is 12 residues. V lost 4 bases, J lost 0 bases, and 3 bases lay in between. Germline CDR1 is SGHRS and CDR2 is YFSETQ.

This clonotype has more than one count but fewer than ten. The rearrangement uses TRBV5-1 and TRBJ2-1; the D gene is possibly TRBD1 (6 bases). CDR1 is SGHRS, CDR2 YFSETQ, per germline. V lost 4 bases and J 4 bases, leaving 21 bases between the germline ends. The CDR3 has 17 residues. The CDR3 here is CASSLGARGGQYNEQFF. As DNA, the CDR3 is TGCGCCAGCAGCCTGGGGGCGCGTGGCGGGCAGTACAATGAGCAGTTCTTC.

In this sample, this clonotype turned up a few times. The chain carries TRBV3-1 and TRBJ2-7; D uncertain. From germline, CDR1 is LGHDT and CDR2 YNNKEL (reference sequence). The CDR3 has 14 amino acids. Between the trimmed V and J ends, which lost 3 bases and 7 bases, there was a span of 16 bases. The CDR3 is CASSQGRARLEQYF. DNA for the CDR3: TGTGCCAGCAGCCAGGGAAGGGCTCGACTTGAGCAGTACTTC.